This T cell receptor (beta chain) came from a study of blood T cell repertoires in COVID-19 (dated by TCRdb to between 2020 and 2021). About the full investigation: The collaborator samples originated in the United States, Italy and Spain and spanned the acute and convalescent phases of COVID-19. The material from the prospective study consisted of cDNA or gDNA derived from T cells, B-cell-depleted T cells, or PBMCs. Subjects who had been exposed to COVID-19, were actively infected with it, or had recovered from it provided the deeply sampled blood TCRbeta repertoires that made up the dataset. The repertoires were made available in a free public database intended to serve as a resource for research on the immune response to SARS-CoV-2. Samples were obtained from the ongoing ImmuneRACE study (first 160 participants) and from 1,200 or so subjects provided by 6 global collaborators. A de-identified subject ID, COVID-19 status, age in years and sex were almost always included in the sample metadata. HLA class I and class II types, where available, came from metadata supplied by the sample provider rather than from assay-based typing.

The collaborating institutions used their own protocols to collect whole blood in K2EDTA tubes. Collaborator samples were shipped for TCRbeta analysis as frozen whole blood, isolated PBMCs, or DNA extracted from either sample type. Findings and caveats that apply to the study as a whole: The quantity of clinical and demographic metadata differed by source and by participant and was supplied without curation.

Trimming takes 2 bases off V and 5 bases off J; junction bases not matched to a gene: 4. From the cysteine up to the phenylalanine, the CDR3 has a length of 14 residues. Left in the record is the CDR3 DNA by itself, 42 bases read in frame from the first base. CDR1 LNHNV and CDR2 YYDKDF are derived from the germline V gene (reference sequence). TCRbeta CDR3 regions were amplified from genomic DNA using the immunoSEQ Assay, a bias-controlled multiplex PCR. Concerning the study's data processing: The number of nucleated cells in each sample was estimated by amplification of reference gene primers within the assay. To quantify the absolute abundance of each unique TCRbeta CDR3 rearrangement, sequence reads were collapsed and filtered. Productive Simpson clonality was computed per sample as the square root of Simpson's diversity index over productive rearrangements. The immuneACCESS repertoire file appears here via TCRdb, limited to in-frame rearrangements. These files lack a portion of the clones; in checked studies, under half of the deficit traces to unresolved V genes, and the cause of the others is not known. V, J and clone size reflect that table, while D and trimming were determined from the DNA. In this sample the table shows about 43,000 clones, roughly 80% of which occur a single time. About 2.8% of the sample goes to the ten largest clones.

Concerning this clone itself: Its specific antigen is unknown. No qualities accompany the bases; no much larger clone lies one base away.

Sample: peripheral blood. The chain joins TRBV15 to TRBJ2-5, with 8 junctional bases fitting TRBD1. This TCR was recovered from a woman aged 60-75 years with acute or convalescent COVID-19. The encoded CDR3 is CATSRKTGVETQYF. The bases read TGTGCCACCAGCAGAAAGACAGGGGTCGAGACCCAGTACTTC.